A selection of T cell receptor beta chains follows, all from one sample in a study of OX40 agonist ivuxolimab in advanced cancers. The table came from immunoSEQ multiplex PCR; TCRdb's copy has only in-frame clones and leaves some out. The data contain about 60,000 clones, approximately 90% of them singletons. The sequencing here drew on CD4+ or CD8+ T cells sorted from blood, taken in a trial of the OX40 agonist ivuxolimab. These receptors were obtained from an adult with an advanced solid tumor such as melanoma, head and neck, liver or kidney cancer. Each CDR3 is given with its conserved first and last residue. D genes are given only for firm matches. Expanded clones are given a class, and other clones once, few, many or no size at all.

15	-	TRBD1	TRBV2	TRBJ2-2	CASRQGERDTGELFF	TGTGCCAGCAGACAGGGGGAGCGGGACACCGGGGAGCTGTTTTTT
14	-	-	TRBV18	TRBJ1-4	CASSPMTDVGKLFF	TGTGCCAGCTCACCAATGACGGACGTCGGAAAACTGTTTTTT
17	-	-	TRBV27	TRBJ1-4	CASSPTSVGWGNEKLFF	TGTGCCAGCAGTCCCACCAGCGTCGGATGGGGGAATGAAAAACTGTTTTTT
13	-	-	TRBV11-2	TRBJ2-1	CASSSRQMNEQFF	TGTGCCAGCAGCTCGCGACAGATGAATGAGCAGTTCTTC
14	-	TRBD1	TRBV19	TRBJ1-1	CASTPGQTNTEAFF	TGTGCCAGTACCCCGGGACAGACGAACACTGAAGCTTTCTTT
15	-	TRBD1	TRBV11-2	TRBJ1-5	CASSSTGARNQPQHF	TGTGCCAGCAGCTCGACAGGGGCCCGCAATCAGCCCCAGCATTTT
16	-	-	TRBV9	TRBJ2-3	CASSVVAGSPIDTQYF	TGTGCCAGCAGCGTAGTGGCGGGATCTCCTATAGATACGCAGTATTTT
15	-	-	TRBV28	TRBJ1-3	CASSFLGGPGNTIYF	TGTGCCAGCAGTTTCCTCGGGGGGCCGGGAAACACCATATATTTT
12	-	-	TRBV6-5	TRBJ2-5	CASSYGTKTQYF	TGTGCCAGCAGTTATGGGACAAAGACCCAGTACTTC
10	few	-	TRBV6-4	TRBJ2-2	CATGTGELFF	TGTGCCACCGGTACAGGGGAGCTGTTTTTT
14	-	-	TRBV28	TRBJ1-1	CASSEMRLNTEAFF	TGTGCCAGCAGTGAGATGCGCCTGAACACTGAAGCTTTCTTT
13	-	-	TRBV6-6	TRBJ2-1	CASSYSDWGEQFF	TGTGCCAGCAGTTACTCCGACTGGGGAGAGCAGTTCTTC
11	-	-	TRBV7-9	TRBJ2-7	CASSSYYEQYF	TGTGCCAGCAGCTCGTACTACGAGCAGTACTTC
15	-	-	TRBV6-5	TRBJ2-7	CASMKVTGAVYEQYF	TGTGCCAGCATGAAGGTGACAGGAGCTGTTTACGAGCAGTACTTC
15	-	-	TRBV6-6	TRBJ1-5	CASSYTLGSNQPQHF	TGTGCCAGCAGTTACACCTTAGGGAGCAATCAGCCCCAGCATTTT
15	-	TRBD1	TRBV5-4	TRBJ2-1	CASSRLQGAYSEQFF	TGTGCCAGCAGCCGACTTCAGGGGGCGTACTCTGAGCAGTTCTTC
16	-	-	TRBV6-1	TRBJ1-4	CASSGPPGTENEKLFF	TGTGCCAGCAGTGGACCCCCCGGGACGGAGAATGAAAAACTGTTTTTT
17	-	-	TRBV6-1	TRBJ1-3	CASGGWGFRVSGNTIYF	TGTGCCAGCGGTGGTTGGGGGTTCAGGGTTTCTGGAAACACCATATATTTT
16	-	TRBD2	TRBV2	TRBJ2-2	CASNPGTRKIGGELFF	TGTGCCAGCAACCCCGGGACTAGAAAGATCGGCGGGGAGCTGTTTTTT
11	once	-	TRBV20-1	TRBJ1-2	CSARVAYGYTF	TGCAGTGCTAGAGTTGCTTATGGCTACACCTTC
14	-	-	TRBV2	TRBJ1-5	CASSEGRPGQPQHF	TGTGCCAGCAGTGAGGGGAGGCCGGGGCAGCCCCAGCATTTT
12	-	TRBD1	TRBV28	TRBJ1-2	CASSVTGDGYTF	TGTGCCAGCAGTGTCACAGGGGATGGCTACACCTTC
13	-	-	TRBV9	TRBJ1-1	CASSLGLVTEAFF	TGTGCCAGCAGCTTGGGGTTGGTCACTGAAGCTTTCTTT
18	-	-	TRBV25-1	TRBJ2-1	CASSEGLGGSGAGNEQFF	TGTGCCAGCAGTGAGGGTTTGGGGGGGTCAGGGGCTGGCAATGAGCAGTTCTTC
15	-	TRBD2	TRBV6-4	TRBJ2-3	CASSLIAGGTDTQYF	TGTGCCAGCAGTCTGATAGCGGGTGGCACAGATACGCAGTATTTT
15	-	TRBD2	TRBV19	TRBJ2-1	CASSQTSGGYNEQFF	TGTGCCAGTAGCCAAACTAGCGGGGGGTACAATGAGCAGTTCTTC
16	-	-	TRBV7-9	TRBJ2-7	CASGRRGGRSPYEQYF	TGTGCCAGCGGGCGACGGGGCGGTAGGAGCCCCTACGAGCAGTACTTC
17	once	-	TRBV11-2	TRBJ2-1	CASSLVGPPGRYNEQFF	TGTGCCAGCAGCTTAGTGGGCCCACCGGGGCGGTACAATGAGCAGTTCTTC
15	few	-	TRBV2	TRBJ1-1	CASSYQQAANTEAFF	TGTGCCAGCAGTTATCAACAGGCGGCGAACACTGAAGCTTTCTTT
12	-	TRBD2	TRBV30	TRBJ2-1	CAWSVLREVLFF	TGTGCCTGGAGTGTACTCCGGGAGGTATTGTTCTTC
16	-	TRBD2	TRBV6-4	TRBJ2-2	CASNPGTSGSTGELFF	TGTGCCAGCAACCCCGGGACTAGCGGGAGCACCGGGGAGCTGTTTTTT
13	many	-	TRBV2	TRBJ1-1	CASSAQMNTEAFF	TGTGCCAGCAGTGCACAGATGAACACTGAAGCTTTCTTT
19	once	TRBD1	TRBV7-2	TRBJ1-6	CASSPARTQGVGVNSPLHF	TGTGCCAGCAGCCCGGCGAGGACACAGGGGGTCGGGGTGAATTCACCCCTCCACTTT
17	-	-	TRBV27	TRBJ1-1	CASSLSRSGRQNTEAFF	TGTGCCAGCAGTTTATCTCGTTCTGGCAGACAGAACACTGAAGCTTTCTTT
13	-	-	TRBV10-3	TRBJ1-2	CAISESTASGYTF	TGTGCCATCAGTGAGTCGACAGCGTCCGGCTACACCTTC
14	-	-	TRBV19	TRBJ1-5	CASSMRVHNQPQHF	TGTGCCAGTAGTATGAGGGTTCACAATCAGCCCCAGCATTTT
14	-	-	TRBV7-9	TRBJ2-3	CASSSSSSTDTQYF	TGTGCCAGCAGCTCGAGCTCTAGCACAGATACGCAGTATTTT
12	-	-	TRBV28	TRBJ1-5	CASTWGSESQHF	TGTGCCAGTACCTGGGGGTCCGAGTCCCAGCATTTT
12	-	TRBD1	TRBV6-5	TRBJ2-1	CASRSQGNEQFF	TGTGCCAGCAGGTCACAGGGGAATGAGCAGTTCTTC
15	few	-	TRBV19	TRBJ1-5	CASSRLQGGNQPQHF	TGTGCCAGTAGTCGGCTCCAGGGAGGCAATCAGCCCCAGCATTTT
16	-	-	TRBV11-2	TRBJ2-2	CASSPPNAHLTGELFF	TGTGCCAGCAGCCCCCCTAATGCCCACCTGACCGGGGAGCTGTTTTTT
12	few	-	TRBV7-9	TRBJ2-7	CASSRTRYEQYF	TGTGCCAGCAGCCGGACAAGATACGAGCAGTACTTC
15	once	-	TRBV10-3	TRBJ1-2	CAISEGGGAYSGYTF	TGTGCCATCAGTGAAGGGGGAGGGGCGTATAGCGGCTACACCTTC
11	-	-	TRBV20-1	TRBJ1-3	CSASNGNTIYF	TGCAGTGCTAGCAACGGAAACACCATATATTTT
14	-	-	TRBV7-2	TRBJ2-5	CASSPRVGGETQYF	TGTGCCAGCAGCCCCCGGGTAGGTGGAGAGACCCAGTACTTC
13	once	-	TRBV5-1	TRBJ1-1	CASSLGWDTEAFF	TGCGCCAGCAGCTTGGGGTGGGACACTGAAGCTTTCTTT
13	-	-	TRBV7-8	TRBJ2-1	CASSPLGSDEQFF	TGTGCCAGCAGCCCCCTAGGGAGCGATGAGCAGTTCTTC
14	-	TRBD1	TRBV7-2	TRBJ2-1	CASSRDRGSNEQFF	TGTGCCAGCAGCCGGGACAGGGGGTCCAATGAGCAGTTCTTC
16	once	-	TRBV2	TRBJ2-1	CASSELQPTNYNEQFF	TGTGCCAGCAGTGAGCTCCAGCCTACGAATTACAATGAGCAGTTCTTC
16	-	-	TRBV30	TRBJ2-7	CAWSVTLSGISYEQYF	TGTGCCTGGAGTGTAACCCTCTCCGGGATCTCCTACGAGCAGTACTTC
15	-	TRBD1	TRBV27	TRBJ1-4	CASSSRGTGNEKLFF	TGTGCCAGCAGTTCACGAGGGACAGGGAATGAAAAACTGTTTTTT
12	-	TRBD1	TRBV30	TRBJ2-3	CARDRGTDTQYF	TGTGCCAGAGACAGGGGCACAGATACGCAGTATTTT
15	-	-	TRBV6-5	TRBJ2-7	CASSLGGQEEDEQYF	TGTGCCAGCAGCTTGGGGGGCCAGGAAGAGGACGAGCAGTACTTC
16	once	-	TRBV7-3	TRBJ2-4	CASSLSPDGSQGIQYF	TGTGCCAGCAGCTTAAGCCCGGACGGCAGCCAGGGCATTCAGTACTTC
15	-	TRBD1	TRBV7-9	TRBJ2-7	CASSTRDRANYEQYF	TGTGCCAGCAGCACCCGGGACAGGGCAAACTACGAGCAGTACTTC